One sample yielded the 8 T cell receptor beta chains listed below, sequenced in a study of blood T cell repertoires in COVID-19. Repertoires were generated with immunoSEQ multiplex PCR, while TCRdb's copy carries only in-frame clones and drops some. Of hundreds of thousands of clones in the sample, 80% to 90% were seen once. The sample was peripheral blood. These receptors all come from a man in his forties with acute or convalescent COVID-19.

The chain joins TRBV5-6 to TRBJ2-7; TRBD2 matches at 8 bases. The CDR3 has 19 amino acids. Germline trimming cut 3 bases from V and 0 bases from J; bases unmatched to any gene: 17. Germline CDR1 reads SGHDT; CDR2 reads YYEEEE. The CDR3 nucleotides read TGTGCCAGCAGCTCGGATATAGCGGGATTCTCGATCTTCTCCTACGAGCAGTACTTC. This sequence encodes CASSSDIAGFSIFSYEQYF.

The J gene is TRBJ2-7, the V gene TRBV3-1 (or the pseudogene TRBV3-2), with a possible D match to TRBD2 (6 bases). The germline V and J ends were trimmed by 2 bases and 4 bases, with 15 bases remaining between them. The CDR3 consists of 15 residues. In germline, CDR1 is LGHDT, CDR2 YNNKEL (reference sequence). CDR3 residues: CASSQFPGEGYEQYF. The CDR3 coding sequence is TGTGCCAGCAGCCAATTCCCGGGAGAGGGGTACGAGCAGTACTTC.

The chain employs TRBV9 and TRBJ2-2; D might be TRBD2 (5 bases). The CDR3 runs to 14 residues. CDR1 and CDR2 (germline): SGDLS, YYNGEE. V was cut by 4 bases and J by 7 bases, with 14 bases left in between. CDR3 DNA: TGTGCCAGCAGCAGGAGAGGGTTTGGCGGGGAGCTGTTTTTT. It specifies CASSRRGFGGELFF.

Here the CDR3 DNA reads TGTGCCAGTAGCCTTTGGAGCCAGACAGATACGCAGTATTTT. Translating it yields CASSLWSQTDTQYF. This chain joins TRBV19 and TRBJ2-3, with D unclear. This CDR3 region has 14 residues. Trimming shortened V by 6 bases and J by 3 bases, and 13 bases separated the two germline ends. Germline CDR1 LNHDA, CDR2 SQIVND (reference sequence).

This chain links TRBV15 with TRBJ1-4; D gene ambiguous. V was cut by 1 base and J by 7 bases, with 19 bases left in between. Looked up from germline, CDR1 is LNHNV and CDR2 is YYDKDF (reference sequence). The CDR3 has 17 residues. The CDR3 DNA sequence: TGTGCCACCAGCAGAGGTACAGTTGACCCCGCGGGTGAAAAACTGTTTTTT. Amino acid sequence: CATSRGTVDPAGEKLFF.

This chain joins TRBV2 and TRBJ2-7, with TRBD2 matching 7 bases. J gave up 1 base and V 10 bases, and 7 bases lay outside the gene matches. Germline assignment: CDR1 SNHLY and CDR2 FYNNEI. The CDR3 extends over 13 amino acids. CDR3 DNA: TGTGCCATTTTAGCGGGCGGGTCCTACGAGCAGTACTTC. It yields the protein CAILAGGSYEQYF.

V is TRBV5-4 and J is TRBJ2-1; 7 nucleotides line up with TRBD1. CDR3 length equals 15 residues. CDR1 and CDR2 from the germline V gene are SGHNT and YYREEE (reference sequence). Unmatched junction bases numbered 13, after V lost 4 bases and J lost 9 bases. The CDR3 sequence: CASSIHRGPVGEQFF. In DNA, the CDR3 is TGTGCCAGCAGCATTCACAGGGGACCGGTCGGTGAGCAGTTCTTC.

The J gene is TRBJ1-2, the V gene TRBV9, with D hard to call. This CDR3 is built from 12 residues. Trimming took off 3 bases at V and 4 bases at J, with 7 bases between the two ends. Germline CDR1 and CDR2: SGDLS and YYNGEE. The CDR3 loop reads CASSGRVYGYTF. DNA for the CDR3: TGTGCCAGCAGCGGTAGAGTCTATGGCTACACCTTC.